In its sample, the clone carrying this T cell receptor beta chain was seen once. This sample is part of a study of multiple sclerosis patients with progressive multifocal leukoencephalopathy. The assay was run at survey level. Each PCR contained spiked synthetic TR CDR3 controls spanning every V-J pairing. Data came from immunoSEQ multiplex PCR; TCRdb stores just in-frame clones and leaves some out. The repertoire consists of about 31,000 clones, with about nine tenths occurring once and the leading ten covering around 5.7%. The CDR3 totals 15 residues. In germline, CDR1 is SGHVS, CDR2 FNYEAQ. After removal of 4 bases from V and 5 bases from J, the junction contained 9 bases not matched to a gene. The time point: time of PML onset. Natalizumab-treated patients developed PML between roughly 15 and 60 months into natalizumab therapy. T3 refers to blood collected at the onset of PML.

The source of this sequence is a woman aged 40 to 49 with progressive multifocal leukoencephalopathy. The starting material was PBMCs, obtained from a patient treated with natalizumab. The gene calls are TRBV7-6 and TRBJ1-1; 8 bases match TRBD1. The CDR3 sequence: CASSSKTGEDTEAFF. The CDR3 DNA reads TGTGCCAGCAGCTCGAAGACAGGGGAAGATACTGAAGCTTTCTTT.